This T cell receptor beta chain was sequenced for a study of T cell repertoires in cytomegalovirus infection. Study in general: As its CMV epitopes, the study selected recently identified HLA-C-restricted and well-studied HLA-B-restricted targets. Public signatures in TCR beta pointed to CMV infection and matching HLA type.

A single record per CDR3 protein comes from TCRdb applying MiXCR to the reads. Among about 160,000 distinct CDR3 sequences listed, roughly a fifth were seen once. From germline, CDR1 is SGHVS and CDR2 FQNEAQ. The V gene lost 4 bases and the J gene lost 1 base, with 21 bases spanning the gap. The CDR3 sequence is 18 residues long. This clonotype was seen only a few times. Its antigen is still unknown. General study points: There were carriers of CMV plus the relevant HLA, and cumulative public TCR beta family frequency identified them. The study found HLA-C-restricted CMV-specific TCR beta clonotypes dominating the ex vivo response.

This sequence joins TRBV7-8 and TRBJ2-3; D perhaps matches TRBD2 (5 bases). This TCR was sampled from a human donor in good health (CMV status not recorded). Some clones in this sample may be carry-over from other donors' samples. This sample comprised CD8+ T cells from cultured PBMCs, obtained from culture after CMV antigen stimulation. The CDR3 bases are TGTGCCAGCAGCTGGATAGACATGGTCGGGCGGGGCACAGATACGCAGTATTTT. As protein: CASSWIDMVGRGTDTQYF.